Listed below are T cell receptor beta chains from one sample, sequenced in a study of blood T cell repertoires in COVID-19. Libraries were prepared by immunoSEQ multiplex PCR; TCRdb keeps only in-frame clonotypes and omits some of them. In the table there are some 220,000 clones, around 81% of which are singletons. Sequenced sample: peripheral blood. The receptors originated from a woman in her 70s with acute or convalescent COVID-19. CDR3s include the opening cysteine and the closing phenylalanine or tryptophan. D genes are given only for firm matches.

cdr3_aa	cdr3_nt	j_call	v_call	d_call
CAISGTGTEKLFF	TGTGCCATCAGTGGGACAGGGACTGAAAAACTGTTTTTT	TRBJ1-4	TRBV10-3	TRBD1
CASSPPRGQPQHF	TGTGCCAGCTCACCACCGAGAGGTCAGCCCCAGCATTTT	TRBJ1-5	TRBV18	.
CASSQGSGVYEQYF	TGTGCCAGCAGCCAGGGCTCGGGGGTCTACGAGCAGTACTTC	TRBJ2-7	TRBV4-2	.
CASSPRFDRSYGYTF	TGCGCCAGCAGCCCCCGATTCGACAGGTCCTATGGCTACACCTTC	TRBJ1-2	TRBV4-1	.
CASSRAGGPETQYF	TGTGCCAGCAGTCGAGCGGGGGGACCTGAGACCCAGTACTTC	TRBJ2-5	TRBV6-5	TRBD2
CASSGMRGNTIYF	TGTGCCAGCAGTGGAATGAGGGGAAACACCATATATTTT	TRBJ1-3	TRBV25-1	.
CASSVTGGETIYF	TGTGCCAGTAGTGTGACAGGAGGAGAAACCATATATTTT	TRBJ1-3	TRBV19	.
CASSLTSASSGANVLTF	TGTGCCAGCAGCTTAACTTCCGCGAGCTCTGGGGCCAACGTCCTGACTTTC	TRBJ2-6	TRBV7-3	.
CASSKHDPGQPNEKLFF	TGTGCCAGCAGCAAACATGACCCGGGACAGCCGAATGAAAAACTGTTTTTT	TRBJ1-4	TRBV7-8	TRBD1
CASARDIQPQHF	TGTGCTAGTGCCCGGGACATCCAGCCCCAGCATTTT	TRBJ1-5	TRBV12-5	.
CASSLTQGIGDTQYF	TGTGCCAGCAGCCTGACACAGGGTATAGGAGATACGCAGTATTTT	TRBJ2-3	TRBV3-1/TRBV3-2	.
CASSSNTEKAFF	TGTGCCAGCAGCTCCAATACAGAGAAAGCTTTCTTT	TRBJ1-1	TRBV11-2	.
CASSSPGGREQYF	TGTGCCAGCAGCTCCCCCGGGGGGCGGGAGCAGTACTTC	TRBJ2-7	TRBV12-3/TRBV12-4	.
CAISESRGSTEAFF	TGTGCCATCAGTGAGTCGAGAGGGAGTACTGAAGCTTTCTTT	TRBJ1-1	TRBV10-3	.